This TCR beta chain was sequenced for a study of blood T cell repertoires in COVID-19. Study as a whole: There were acute and convalescent COVID-19 samples, and they came from the United States, Italy and Spain. PBMCs, B-cell-depleted T cells, or T cells provided the cDNA or gDNA that made up the material.

This CDR3 comprises 12 residues. Germline values: CDR1 SGHRS, CDR2 YFSETQ. V lost 10 bases and J 7 bases, leaving 15 bases between the germline ends. TCRdb's table, derived via immunoSEQ multiplex PCR, lists solely in-frame clones and lacks some. Among around 100,000 clones listed, just over 90% were seen once. The rearrangement joins TRBV5-1 to TRBJ2-1; perhaps TRBD1 as D (7 bases). The sample was peripheral blood. The clonotype was recovered from a man aged 50 or older with active COVID-19. CDR3 nucleotide sequence: TGCGCCTCCAGGGGGGTTGATAATGAGCAGTTCTTC. Residues: CASRGVDNEQFF.